What follows are 10 T cell receptor beta chains derived from one specimen sequenced in a study of shared clonotypes between healthy human individuals. Only in-frame clones appear in the TCRdb table, and some are missing; sequencing was by immunoSEQ multiplex PCR. The sample has fewer than 1.6 million clones; around 98.5% are singletons. The sample comprised naive CD4+ T cells sorted from blood. Subset noted: CD45RA+ positively selected. The receptors shown here come from a man between 25 and 39 years old in good health.

CDR3 sequence reads: CASSLGTGHGTQYF. As DNA, the CDR3 is TGCGCCAGCAGCTTGGGGACAGGGCATGGGACCCAGTACTTC. The rearrangement uses TRBV5-1 and TRBJ2-5; 8 bases agree with TRBD1. This CDR3 region has 14 residues. Germline lookup yields CDR1 SGHRS and CDR2 YFSETQ. V lost 0 bases to trimming and J lost 7 bases; unmatched junction nucleotides: 5.

The rearrangement uses TRBV2 and TRBJ1-3; D gene ambiguous. V was clipped by 3 bases and J by 0 bases, with 6 bases between them. This CDR3 is 14 amino acids long. The germline V gene encodes CDR1 SNHLY and CDR2 FYNNEI. The CDR3 protein is CASSDAGSGNTIYF. The CDR3 DNA sequence: TGTGCCAGCAGTGACGCCGGCTCTGGAAACACCATATATTTT.

The chain joins TRBV5-1 to TRBJ2-5; TRBD1 is a possible D gene (6 bases). V was pared by 5 bases and J by 2 bases, with 19 bases between. CDR1 SGHRS and CDR2 YFSETQ come from the germline V gene. This CDR3 is built from 16 residues. CDR3 residues: CASRSSQGSGQETQYF. The DNA for the CDR3 is TGCGCCAGCAGGAGCAGCCAGGGGTCGGGGCAAGAGACCCAGTACTTC.

This chain links TRBV28 with TRBJ2-7; 10 nucleotides agree with TRBD1. V dropped 5 bases and J dropped 2; count of bases not matched to a gene: 9. The CDR3 length is 16 residues. The germline CDR1 and CDR2 sequences are MDHEN and SYDVKM. DNA of the CDR3: TGTGCCAGCAGTGTCACGGGACAGGGGATGACCTACGAGCAGTACTTC. Protein product: CASSVTGQGMTYEQYF.

This chain connects TRBV18 to TRBJ1-4, with D unresolved. The CDR3 is 16 amino acids. Germline V gene data show CDR1 as KGHSH and CDR2 as LQKENI. Trimming took 5 bases from V and 0 from J, leaving 13 bases between them. The CDR3 region is CASSSSDRATNEKLFF. The CDR3 DNA reads as TGTGCCAGCTCATCCTCCGACCGGGCAACTAATGAAAAACTGTTTTTT. Complete variable domain (other parts from reference TRBV18 and TRBJ1-4): NAGVMQNPRHLVRRRGQEARLRCSPMKGHSHVYWYRQLPEEGLKFMVYLQKENIIDESGMPKERFSAEFPKEGPSILRIQQVVRGDSAAYFCASSSSDRATNEKLFFGSGTQLSVL.

The chain uses TRBV2 and TRBJ1-1; D may be TRBD1 (5 bases). This CDR3 is 14 amino acids long. With 5 bases removed from V and 1 base from J, the gap between germline ends came to 11 bases. CDR1 and CDR2 (germline): SNHLY, FYNNEI. CDR3 bases: TGTGCCAGCAGTACGCAGGGTAAGAACACTGAAGCTTTCTTT. This sequence encodes CASSTQGKNTEAFF.

The genes are TRBV29-1 and TRBJ1-1, with D maybe TRBD1 (6 bases). Trimming stripped 7 bases from V and 0 bases from J, with 12 bases between. Germline V lookup: CDR1 SQVTM, CDR2 ANQGSEA. The CDR3 sequence is 13 residues long. CDR3 sequence: CSAGGSLNTEAFF. The CDR3 DNA sequence: TGCAGCGCTGGGGGCTCGTTGAACACTGAAGCTTTCTTT.

This sequence joins TRBV5-3 and TRBJ1-5; unclear D gene. TRBV5-3 is filed as an ORF, its function uncertain. This CDR3 has 17 amino acids. The V end lost 0 bases, the J end lost 0 bases, and 13 bases lay between the germline ends. CDR3: CARSLVDTTFSNQPQHF. The CDR3 nucleotides are TGTGCCAGAAGCTTGGTCGACACGACCTTTAGCAATCAGCCCCAGCATTTT.

For this clone: This same CDR3 is encoded by further DNA sequences in the sample. This rearrangement joins TRBV18 to TRBJ1-1, with no clear D. V lost 4 bases and J lost 3, with 6 bases in between. This CDR3 region has 12 residues. Germline V lookup: CDR1 KGHSH, CDR2 LQKENI. The chain's CDR3 is CASSLRDTEAFF. DNA for the CDR3: TGTGCCAGCTCACTTCGGGACACTGAAGCTTTCTTT.

The chain couples TRBV18 to TRBJ2-7; D remains unclear. This CDR3 region has 14 residues. V lost 3 bases to trimming and J lost 5 bases, with 14 bases between them. Germline V gene data show CDR1 as KGHSH and CDR2 as LQKENI. This CDR3 reads CASSPPSKSNEQYF. The DNA for the CDR3 is TGTGCCAGCTCACCCCCTTCGAAATCCAACGAGCAGTACTTC.